Ten or more counts support the clone carrying this T cell receptor (beta chain). Its antigen is currently unknown. Sequencing used immunoSEQ multiplex PCR; TCRdb keeps in-frame clones, though not all of them. The data contain approximately 97,000 clones, about 68% of them singletons. Those who donated, Caucasian adults without exception, all lived in Nashville, Tennessee. This record belongs to a study of shared clonotypes between healthy human individuals. Study-wide findings and caveats: Non-shared clonotypes showed lower generation probabilities than clonotypes common to all four donors.

The TCR comes from a man aged 25 to 40 in good health. The sample taken for sequencing was memory CD8+ T cells sorted from blood. This sample's subset: CD45RO+ cells pooled with CCR7-negative TemRA cells.

CDR3 residues: CASSESSGADTQYF. CDR3 bases: TGTGCCAGCAGTGAATCTAGCGGGGCAGATACGCAGTATTTT. This chain joins TRBV6-4 and TRBJ2-3; TRBD2 agrees at 9 bases. The V gene's germline CDR1 is MRHNA and CDR2 SNTAGT. The CDR3 is 14 amino acids. V trimming: 3 bases; J trimming: 4 bases; junction bases outside the gene matches: 2.